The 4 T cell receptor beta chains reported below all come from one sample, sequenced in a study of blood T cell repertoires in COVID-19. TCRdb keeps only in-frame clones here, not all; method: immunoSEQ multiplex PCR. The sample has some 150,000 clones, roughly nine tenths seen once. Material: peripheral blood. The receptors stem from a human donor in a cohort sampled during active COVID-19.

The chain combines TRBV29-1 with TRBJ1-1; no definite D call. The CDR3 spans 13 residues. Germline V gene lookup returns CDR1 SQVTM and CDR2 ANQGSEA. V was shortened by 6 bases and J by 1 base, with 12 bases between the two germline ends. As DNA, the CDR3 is TGCAGCGTCCGGGTGGGTGGGAACACTGAAGCTTTCTTT. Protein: CSVRVGGNTEAFF.

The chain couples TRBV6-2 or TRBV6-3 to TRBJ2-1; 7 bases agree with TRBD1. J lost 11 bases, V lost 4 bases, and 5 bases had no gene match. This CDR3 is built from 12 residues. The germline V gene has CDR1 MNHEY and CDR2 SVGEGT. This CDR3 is CASSWGTDKQFF. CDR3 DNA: TGTGCCAGCAGTTGGGGGACAGATAAGCAGTTCTTC.

The CDR3 protein is CASSLAPSGARKAETQYF. The CDR3 DNA reads TGCGCCAGCAGCTTGGCCCCGAGCGGGGCTAGAAAAGCGGAGACCCAGTACTTC. The genes are TRBV5-1 and TRBJ2-5, with 7 bases that match TRBD2. The ends lost 0 bases at V and 5 bases at J; junction bases unmatched: 16. The germline V gene encodes CDR1 SGHRS and CDR2 YFSETQ. The CDR3 loop spans 18 amino acids.

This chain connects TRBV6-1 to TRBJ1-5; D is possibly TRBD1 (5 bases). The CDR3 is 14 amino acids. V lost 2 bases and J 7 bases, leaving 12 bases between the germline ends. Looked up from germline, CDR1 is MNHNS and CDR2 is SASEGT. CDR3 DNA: TGTGCCAGCAGTGAAATGGGAAAGGGGCAGCCCCAGCATTTT. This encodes CASSEMGKGQPQHF.